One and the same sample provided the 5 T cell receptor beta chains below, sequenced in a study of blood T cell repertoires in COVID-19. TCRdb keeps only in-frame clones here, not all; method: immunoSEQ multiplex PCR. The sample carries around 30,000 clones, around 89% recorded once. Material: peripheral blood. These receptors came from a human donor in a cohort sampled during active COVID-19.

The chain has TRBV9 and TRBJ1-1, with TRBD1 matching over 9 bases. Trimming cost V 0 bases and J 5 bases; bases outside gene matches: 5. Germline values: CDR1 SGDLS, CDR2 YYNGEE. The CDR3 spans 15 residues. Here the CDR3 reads CASSVGGTGLTEAFF. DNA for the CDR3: TGTGCCAGCAGCGTAGGAGGGACAGGGTTAACTGAAGCTTTCTTT.

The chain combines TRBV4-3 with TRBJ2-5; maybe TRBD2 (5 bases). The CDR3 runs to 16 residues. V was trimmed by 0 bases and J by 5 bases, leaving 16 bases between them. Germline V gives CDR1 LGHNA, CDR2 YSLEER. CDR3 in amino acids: CASSQDPDGVGETQYF. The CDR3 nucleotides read TGCGCCAGCAGCCAAGATCCCGACGGGGTAGGGGAGACCCAGTACTTC.

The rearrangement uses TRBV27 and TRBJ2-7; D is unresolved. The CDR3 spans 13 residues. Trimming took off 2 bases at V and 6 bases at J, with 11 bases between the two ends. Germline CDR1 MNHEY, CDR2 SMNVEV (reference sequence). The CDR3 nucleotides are TGTGCCAGCAGTTTAGCCAGAATGGCCGAGCAGTACTTC. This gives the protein CASSLARMAEQYF.

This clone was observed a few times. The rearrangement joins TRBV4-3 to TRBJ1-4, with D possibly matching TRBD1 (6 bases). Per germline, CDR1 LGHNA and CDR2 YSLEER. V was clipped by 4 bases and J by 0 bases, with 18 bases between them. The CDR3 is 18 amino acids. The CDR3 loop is CASSRLWGAGATNEKLFF. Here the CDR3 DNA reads TGCGCCAGCAGCCGCCTCTGGGGGGCGGGGGCAACTAATGAAAAACTGTTTTTT.

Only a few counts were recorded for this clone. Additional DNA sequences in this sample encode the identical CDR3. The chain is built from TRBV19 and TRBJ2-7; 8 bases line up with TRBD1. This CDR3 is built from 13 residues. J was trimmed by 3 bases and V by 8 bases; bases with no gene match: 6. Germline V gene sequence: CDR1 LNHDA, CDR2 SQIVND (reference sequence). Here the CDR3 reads CASSPGQDYEQYF. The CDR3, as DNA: TGTGCCAGTTCGCCGGGACAGGACTACGAGCAGTACTTC.